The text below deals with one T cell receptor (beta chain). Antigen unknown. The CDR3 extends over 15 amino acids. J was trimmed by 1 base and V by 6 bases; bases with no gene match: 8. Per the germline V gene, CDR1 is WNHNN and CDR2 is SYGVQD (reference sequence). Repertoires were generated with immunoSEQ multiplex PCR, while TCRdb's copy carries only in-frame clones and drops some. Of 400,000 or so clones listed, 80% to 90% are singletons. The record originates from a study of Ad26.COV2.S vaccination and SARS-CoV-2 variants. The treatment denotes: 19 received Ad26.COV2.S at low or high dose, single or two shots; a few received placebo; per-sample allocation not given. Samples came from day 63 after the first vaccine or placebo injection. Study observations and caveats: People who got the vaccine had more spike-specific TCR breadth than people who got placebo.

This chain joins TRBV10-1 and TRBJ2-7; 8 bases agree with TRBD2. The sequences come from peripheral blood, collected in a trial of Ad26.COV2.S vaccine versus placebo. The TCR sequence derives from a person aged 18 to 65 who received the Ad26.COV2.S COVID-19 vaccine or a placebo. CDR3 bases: TGCGCCAGCAGCAAACACGGGACTAGTTCCTACGAGCAGTACTTC. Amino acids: CASSKHGTSSYEQYF.